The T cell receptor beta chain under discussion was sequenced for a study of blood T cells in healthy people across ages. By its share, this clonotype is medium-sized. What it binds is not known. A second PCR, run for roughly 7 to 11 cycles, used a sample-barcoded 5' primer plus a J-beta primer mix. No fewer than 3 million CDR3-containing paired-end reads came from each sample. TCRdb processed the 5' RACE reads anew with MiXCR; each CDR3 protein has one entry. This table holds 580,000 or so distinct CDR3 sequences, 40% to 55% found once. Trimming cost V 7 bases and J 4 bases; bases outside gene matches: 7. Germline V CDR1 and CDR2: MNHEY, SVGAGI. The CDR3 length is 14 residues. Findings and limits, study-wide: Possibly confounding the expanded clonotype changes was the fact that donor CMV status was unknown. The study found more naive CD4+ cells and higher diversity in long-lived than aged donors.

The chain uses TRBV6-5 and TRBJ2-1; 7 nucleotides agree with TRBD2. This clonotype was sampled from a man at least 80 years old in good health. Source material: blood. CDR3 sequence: CASTAPSGYNEQFF. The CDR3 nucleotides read TGTGCCAGCACTGCGCCTAGCGGTTACAATGAGCAGTTCTTC.